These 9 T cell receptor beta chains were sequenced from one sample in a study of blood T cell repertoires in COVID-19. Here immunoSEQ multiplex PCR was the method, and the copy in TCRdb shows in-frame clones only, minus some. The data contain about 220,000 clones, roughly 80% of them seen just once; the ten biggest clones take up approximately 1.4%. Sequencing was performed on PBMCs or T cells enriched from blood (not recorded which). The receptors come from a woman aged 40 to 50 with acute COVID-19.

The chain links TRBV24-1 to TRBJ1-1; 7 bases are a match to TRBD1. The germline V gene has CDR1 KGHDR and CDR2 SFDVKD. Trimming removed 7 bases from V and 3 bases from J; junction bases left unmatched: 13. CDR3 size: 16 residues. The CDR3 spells CATSKTSAGGYTEAFF. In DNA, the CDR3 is TGTGCCACCAGCAAAACGTCGGCAGGGGGGTACACTGAAGCTTTCTTT.

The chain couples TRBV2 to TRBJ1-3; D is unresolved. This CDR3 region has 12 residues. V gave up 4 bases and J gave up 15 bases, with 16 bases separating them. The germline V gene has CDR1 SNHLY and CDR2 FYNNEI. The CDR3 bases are TGTGCCAGCAGTGTTTCGCTAACGGGAGGATATTTT. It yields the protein CASSVSLTGGYF.

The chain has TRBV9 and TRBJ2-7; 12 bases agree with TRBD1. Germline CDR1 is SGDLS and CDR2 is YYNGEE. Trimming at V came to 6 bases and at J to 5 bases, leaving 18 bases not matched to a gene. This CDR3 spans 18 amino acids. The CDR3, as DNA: TGTGCCAGCACAAGGGGGGACAGGGGGCGCGAAGAAGAAGACGAGCAGTACTTC. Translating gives CASTRGDRGREEEDEQYF.

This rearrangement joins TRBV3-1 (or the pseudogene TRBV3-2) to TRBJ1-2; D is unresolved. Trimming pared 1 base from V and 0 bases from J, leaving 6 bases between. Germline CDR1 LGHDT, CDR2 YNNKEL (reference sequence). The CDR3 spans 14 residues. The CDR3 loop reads CASSQGSTNYGYTF. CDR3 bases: TGTGCCAGCAGCCAAGGTTCAACTAACTATGGCTACACCTTC.

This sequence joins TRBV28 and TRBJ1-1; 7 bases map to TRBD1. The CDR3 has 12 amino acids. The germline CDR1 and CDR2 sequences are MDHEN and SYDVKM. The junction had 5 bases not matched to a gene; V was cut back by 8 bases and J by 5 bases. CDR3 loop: CASWDSDTEAFF. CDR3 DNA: TGTGCCAGCTGGGACAGCGATACTGAAGCTTTCTTT.

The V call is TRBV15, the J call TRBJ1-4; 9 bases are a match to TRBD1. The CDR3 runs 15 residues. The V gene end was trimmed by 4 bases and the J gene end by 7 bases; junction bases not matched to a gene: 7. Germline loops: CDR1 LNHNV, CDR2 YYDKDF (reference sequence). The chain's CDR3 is CATSKFTGGSEKLFF. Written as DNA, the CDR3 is TGTGCCACCAGCAAGTTCACAGGGGGCAGTGAAAAACTGTTTTTT.

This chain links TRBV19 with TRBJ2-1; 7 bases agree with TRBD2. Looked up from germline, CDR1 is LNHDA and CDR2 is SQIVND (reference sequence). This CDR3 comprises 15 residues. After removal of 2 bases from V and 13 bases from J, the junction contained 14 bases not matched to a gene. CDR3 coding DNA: TGTGCCAGTAGTATATTCGGAGGGTCCCGGGAGGCTCAGTTCTTC. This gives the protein CASSIFGGSREAQFF. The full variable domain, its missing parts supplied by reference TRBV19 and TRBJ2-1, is DGGITQSPKYLFRKEGQNVTLSCEQNLNHDAMYWYRQDPGQGLRLIYYSQIVNDFQKGDIAEGYSVSREKKESFPLTVTSAQKNPTAFYLCASSIFGGSREAQFFGPGTRLTVL.

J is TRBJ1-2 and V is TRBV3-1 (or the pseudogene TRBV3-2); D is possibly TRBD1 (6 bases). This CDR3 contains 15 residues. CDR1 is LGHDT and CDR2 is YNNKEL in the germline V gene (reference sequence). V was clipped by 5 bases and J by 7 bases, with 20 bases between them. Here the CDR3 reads CASSSEGSTGFGYTF. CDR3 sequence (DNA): TGTGCCAGCAGCAGTGAAGGATCCACAGGGTTTGGCTACACCTTC.

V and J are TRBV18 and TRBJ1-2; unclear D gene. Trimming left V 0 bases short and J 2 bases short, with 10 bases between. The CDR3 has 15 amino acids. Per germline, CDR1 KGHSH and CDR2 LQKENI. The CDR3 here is CASSPPEDPNYGYTF. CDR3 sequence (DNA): TGTGCCAGCTCACCACCGGAGGATCCCAACTATGGCTACACCTTC. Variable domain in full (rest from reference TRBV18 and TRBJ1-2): NAGVMQNPRHLVRRRGQEARLRCSPMKGHSHVYWYRQLPEEGLKFMVYLQKENIIDESGMPKERFSAEFPKEGPSILRIQQVVRGDSAAYFCASSPPEDPNYGYTFGSGTRLTVV.